The 10 T cell receptor beta chains below were found in one sample sequenced in a study of response to subunit inactivated influenza vaccine. TCRdb recomputed calls from the RT-PCR reads with MiXCR, one row per CDR3 protein. The sample consists of some 850,000 distinct CDR3 sequences, around a sixth of them appearing once. Sequencing was performed on PBMCs from blood, taken roughly 5 days after vaccination. These receptors were taken from a man between 50 and 59 years old who received an inactivated influenza vaccine.

The chain's CDR3 is CASSYSRDRGKNTEAFF. The CDR3 DNA reads as TGTGCCAGCAGTTACTCTCGGGACAGGGGAAAGAACACTGAAGCTTTCTTT. The chain recombines TRBV6-5 with TRBJ1-1; 10 bases agree with TRBD1. The CDR3 sequence is 17 residues long. Losses at the gene ends were 0 bases for V and 1 base for J; bases not matched to a gene: 5. Germline assignment: CDR1 MNHEY and CDR2 SVGAGI.

The chain joins TRBV3-1 to TRBJ2-5, with 9 bases that match TRBD1. From germline, CDR1 is LGHDT and CDR2 YNNKEL (reference sequence). The CDR3 has 16 residues. The ends lost 0 bases at V and 4 bases at J; junction bases unmatched: 6. CDR3 region: CASSQETGGSGETQYF. The CDR3 nucleotides read TGTGCCAGCAGCCAAGAAACAGGGGGCTCTGGAGAGACCCAGTACTTC.

Note on this clonotype: One end of the junction is discordant with germline, which a read error may explain. CDR3 sequence reads: CAISPGTGRVLTEAFF. The CDR3 region has the DNA TGTGCCATCAGTCCCGGGACAGGGAGGGTTCTCACTGAAGCTTTCTTT. This sequence joins TRBV6-1 and TRBJ1-1; 9 bases fit TRBD1. Germline CDR1 reads MNHNS; CDR2 reads SASEGT. This CDR3 has 16 amino acids.

This chain connects TRBV11-1 to TRBJ2-1, with 13 bases lining up with TRBD2. The V segment lost 2 bases and the J segment 6 bases; nucleotides outside the gene matches: 1. Germline V gene sequence: CDR1 SGHAT, CDR2 FQDESV (reference sequence). The CDR3 is 15 amino acids. CDR3 region: CASSLTSGRGNEQFF. The CDR3 DNA sequence: TGTGCCAGCAGCTTAACTAGCGGGAGGGGCAATGAGCAGTTCTTC.

The CDR3 region is CASTQRDRIHLFDYTF. DNA for the CDR3: TGTGCCAGCACCCAAAGGGACAGAATTCACCTATTCGACTACACCTTC. The chain has TRBV27 and TRBJ1-2, with 7 bases identical to TRBD1. The CDR3 is 16 residues long. The junction had 21 bases not matched to a gene; V was cut back by 7 bases and J by 10 bases. Germline loops: CDR1 MNHEY, CDR2 SMNVEV (reference sequence).

Ten or more counts support this clonotype. The chain employs TRBV5-5 and TRBJ2-2; TRBD2 agrees at 13 bases. Losses at the gene ends were 4 bases for V and 4 bases for J; bases not matched to a gene: 10. CDR1 and CDR2 from the germline V gene are SGHKS and YYEKEE (reference sequence). The length of the CDR3 is 18 residues. CDR3 in DNA: TGTGCCAGCAGCCGCCGACTAGCGGGGGGCGGGGGCACCGGGGAGCTGTTTTTT. Its translation: CASSRRLAGGGGTGELFF. Looking up the rest from reference TRBV5-5 and TRBJ2-2 gives the full variable domain: DAGVTQSPTHLIKTRGQQVTLRCSPISGHKSVSWYQQVLGQGPQFIFQYYEKEERGRGNFPDRFSARQFPNYSSELNVNALLLGDSALYLCASSRRLAGGGGTGELFFGEGSRLTVL.

This clonotype has only a few counts. The chain couples TRBV12-3 or TRBV12-4 to TRBJ1-2, with a possible D match to TRBD1 (5 bases). This CDR3 spans 15 amino acids. V lost 2 bases to trimming and J lost 4 bases, with 14 bases between them. The CDR3 protein is CASSLWAGDTYGYTF. The CDR3 DNA is TGTGCCAGCAGTTTATGGGCGGGGGATACCTATGGCTACACCTTC.

This sequence joins TRBV6-5 and TRBJ2-1; 11 bases fit TRBD2. Germline trimming cut 1 base from V and 6 bases from J; bases unmatched to any gene: 5. The CDR3 is 16 residues long. Germline CDR1 and CDR2: MNHEY and SVGAGI. In DNA, the CDR3 is TGTGCCAGCAGTTACTATTCTAGCGGGGGGATCAATGAGCAGTTCTTC. It yields the protein CASSYYSSGGINEQFF.

This clonotype was seen only a few times. The V call is TRBV12-3 or TRBV12-4, the J call TRBJ1-1; D not certain. The V and J ends lost 5 bases and 2 bases respectively, with 9 bases between them. This CDR3 has 13 residues. This CDR3 reads CASSPRHNTEAFF. The CDR3 region has the DNA TGTGCCAGCAGTCCTCGACACAACACTGAAGCTTTCTTT.

This clonotype was detected a few times. The CDR3 spells CSASRDRLNEKLFF. The CDR3 bases are TGCAGTGCTAGTAGGGACAGACTTAATGAAAAACTGTTTTTT. This sequence joins TRBV20-1 and TRBJ1-4; 7 bases fit TRBD1. V lost 3 bases and J lost 4; bases outside the gene matches: 5. Looked up from germline, CDR1 is DFQATT and CDR2 is SNEGSKA (reference sequence). The CDR3 length is 14 residues.